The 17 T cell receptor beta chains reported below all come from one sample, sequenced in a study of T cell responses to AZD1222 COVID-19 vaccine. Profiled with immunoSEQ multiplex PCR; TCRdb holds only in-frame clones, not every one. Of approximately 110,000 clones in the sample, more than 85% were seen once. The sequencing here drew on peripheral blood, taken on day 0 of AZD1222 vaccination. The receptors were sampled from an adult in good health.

The CDR3 protein is CASSWEQGGAGELFF. As DNA, the CDR3 is TGCGCCAGCAGCTGGGAACAGGGGGGTGCCGGGGAGCTGTTTTTT. The chain employs TRBV4-3 and TRBJ2-2, with 8 bases lining up with TRBD1. CDR3 length: 15 amino acids. V gave up 5 bases and J gave up 6 bases; unmatched junction bases: 8. Per the germline V gene, CDR1 is LGHNA and CDR2 is YSLEER.

In DNA, the CDR3 is TGTGCCAGCAGCTTTCGGGGGGCGGGAGATACGCAGTATTTT. Translated: CASSFRGAGDTQYF. The chain combines TRBV11-2 with TRBJ2-3, with a weak D call TRBD2 (7 bases). The ends were cut back, 3 bases at V and 5 bases at J, with 12 bases in the middle. The CDR3 extends over 14 amino acids. CDR1 is SGHAT, CDR2 FQNNGV, per germline. Complete variable domain (other parts from reference TRBV11-2 and TRBJ2-3): EAGVAQSPRYKIIEKRQSVAFWCNPISGHATLYWYQQILGQGPKLLIQFQNNGVVDDSQLPKDRFSAERLKGVDSTLKIQPAKLEDSAVYLCASSFRGAGDTQYFGPGTRLTVL.

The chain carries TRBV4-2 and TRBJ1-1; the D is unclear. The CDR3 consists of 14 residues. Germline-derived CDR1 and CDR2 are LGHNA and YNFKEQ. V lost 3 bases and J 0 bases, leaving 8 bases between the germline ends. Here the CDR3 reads CASSHHQVNTEAFF. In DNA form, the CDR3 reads TGTGCCAGCAGCCATCACCAGGTGAACACTGAAGCTTTCTTT.

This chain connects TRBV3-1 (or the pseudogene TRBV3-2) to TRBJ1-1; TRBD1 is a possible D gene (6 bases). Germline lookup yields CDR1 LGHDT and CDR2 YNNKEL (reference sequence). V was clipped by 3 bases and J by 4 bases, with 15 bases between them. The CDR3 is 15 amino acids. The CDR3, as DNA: TGTGCCAGCAGCCAGGGGGGCGGGGGCGGCACTGAAGCTTTCTTT. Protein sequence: CASSQGGGGGTEAFF.

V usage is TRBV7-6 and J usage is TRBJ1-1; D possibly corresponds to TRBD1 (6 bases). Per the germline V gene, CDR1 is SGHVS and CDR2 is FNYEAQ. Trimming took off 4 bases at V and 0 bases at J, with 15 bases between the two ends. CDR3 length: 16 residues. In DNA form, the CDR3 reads TGTGCCAGCAGCTCCCGGACAGCCTTCATGAACACTGAAGCTTTCTTT. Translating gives CASSSRTAFMNTEAFF.

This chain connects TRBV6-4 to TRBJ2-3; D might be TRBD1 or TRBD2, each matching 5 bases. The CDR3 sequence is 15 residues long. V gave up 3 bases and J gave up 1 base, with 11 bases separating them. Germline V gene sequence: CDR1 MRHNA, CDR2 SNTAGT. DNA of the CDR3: TGTGCCAGCAGTGAGGTGAGGGGAGGCACAGATACGCAGTATTTT. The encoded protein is CASSEVRGGTDTQYF.

CDR3 nucleotides: TGTGCCTGGAGTCCAGGGGGCGGCGATGAAAAACTGTTTTTT. Translation: CAWSPGGGDEKLFF. The V call is TRBV30, the J call TRBJ1-4, with TRBD1 matching 8 bases. V lost 2 bases to trimming and J lost 6 bases; unmatched junction nucleotides: 5. The CDR3 covers 14 residues. Per germline, CDR1 GTSNPN and CDR2 SVGIG (reference sequence).

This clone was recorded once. The CDR3 protein is CASSLVSGGTYEQYF. The CDR3 nucleotides read TGCGCCAGCAGCTTGGTAAGCGGGGGTACTTACGAGCAGTACTTC. The chain couples TRBV5-1 to TRBJ2-7, with 8 bases matching TRBD2. J gave up 4 bases and V 0 bases, and 6 bases lay outside the gene matches. The CDR3 spans 15 residues. CDR1 is SGHRS, CDR2 YFSETQ, per germline.

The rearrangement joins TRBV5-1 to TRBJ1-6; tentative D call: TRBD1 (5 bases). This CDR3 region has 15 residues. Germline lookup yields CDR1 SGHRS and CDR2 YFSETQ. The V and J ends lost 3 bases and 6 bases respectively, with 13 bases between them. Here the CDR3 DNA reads TGCGCCAGCAGCTCACCCGCTGGGGGTAATTCACCCCTCCACTTT. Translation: CASSSPAGGNSPLHF.

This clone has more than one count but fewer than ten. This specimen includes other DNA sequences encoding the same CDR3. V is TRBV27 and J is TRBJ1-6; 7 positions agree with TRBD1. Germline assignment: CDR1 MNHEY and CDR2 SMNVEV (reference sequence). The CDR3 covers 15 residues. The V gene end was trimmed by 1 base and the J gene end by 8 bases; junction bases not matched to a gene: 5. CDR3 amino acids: CASSLYRGRDSPLHF. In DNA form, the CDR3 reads TGTGCCAGCAGTTTATACAGGGGAAGGGATTCACCCCTCCACTTT.

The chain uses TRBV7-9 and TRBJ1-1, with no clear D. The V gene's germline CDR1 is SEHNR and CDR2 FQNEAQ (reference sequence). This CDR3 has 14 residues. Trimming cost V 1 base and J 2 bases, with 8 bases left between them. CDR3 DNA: TGTGCCAGCAGCTTAGAAGGCAGCAACACTGAAGCTTTCTTT. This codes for CASSLEGSNTEAFF.

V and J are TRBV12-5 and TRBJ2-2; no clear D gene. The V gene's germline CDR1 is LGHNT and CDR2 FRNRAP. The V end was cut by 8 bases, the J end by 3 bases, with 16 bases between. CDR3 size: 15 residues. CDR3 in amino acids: CASTLELFDTGELFF. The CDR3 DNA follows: TGTGCTAGTACCCTGGAGCTTTTTGACACCGGGGAGCTGTTTTTT.

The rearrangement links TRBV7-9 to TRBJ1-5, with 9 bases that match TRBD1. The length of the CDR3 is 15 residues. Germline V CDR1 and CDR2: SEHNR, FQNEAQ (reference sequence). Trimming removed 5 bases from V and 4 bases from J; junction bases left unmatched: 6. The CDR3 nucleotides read TGTGCCAGCAGCGCCACAGGGGGCCCTAATCAGCCCCAGCATTTT. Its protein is CASSATGGPNQPQHF. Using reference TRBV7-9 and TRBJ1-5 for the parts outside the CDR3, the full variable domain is DTGVSQNPRHKITKRGQNVTFRCDPISEHNRLYWYRQTLGQGPEFLTYFQNEAQLEKSRLLSDRFSAERPKGSFSTLEIQRTEQGDSAMYLCASSATGGPNQPQHFGDGTRLSIL.

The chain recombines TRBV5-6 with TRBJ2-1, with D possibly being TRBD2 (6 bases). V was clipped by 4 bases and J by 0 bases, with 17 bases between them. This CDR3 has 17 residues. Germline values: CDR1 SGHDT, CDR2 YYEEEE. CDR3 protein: CASSTPSAIHSYNEQFF. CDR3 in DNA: TGTGCCAGCAGCACCCCTAGCGCCATTCACTCCTACAATGAGCAGTTCTTC.

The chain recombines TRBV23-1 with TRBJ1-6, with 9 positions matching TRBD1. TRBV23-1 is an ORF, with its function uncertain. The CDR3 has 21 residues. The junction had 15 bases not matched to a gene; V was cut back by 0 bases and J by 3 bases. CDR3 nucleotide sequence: TGCGCCAGCAGTCAATCAACAGGGGGCGAACATCTCCTAGTCTATAATTCACCCCTCCACTTT. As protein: CASSQSTGGEHLLVYNSPLHF.

The CDR3 reads CASSSPGGLGFQPQHF. The CDR3 nucleotides are TGTGCCAGCAGTTCCCCAGGTGGGTTGGGATTTCAGCCCCAGCATTTT. The chain links TRBV6-5 to TRBJ1-5, with unresolved D. There are 16 residues in the CDR3. Trimming took off 4 bases at V and 6 bases at J, with 19 bases between the two ends. Germline CDR1 and CDR2: MNHEY and SVGAGI.

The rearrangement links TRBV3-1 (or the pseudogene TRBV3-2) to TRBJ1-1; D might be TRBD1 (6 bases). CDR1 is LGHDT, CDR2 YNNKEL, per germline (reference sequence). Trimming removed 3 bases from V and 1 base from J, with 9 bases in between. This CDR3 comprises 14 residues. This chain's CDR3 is CASSHEDRNTEAFF. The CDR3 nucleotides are TGTGCCAGCAGCCACGAGGACAGGAACACTGAAGCTTTCTTT.